The TCR beta chain under discussion was sequenced for a study of blood T cell repertoires in COVID-19. Study-level information: The analysed material was cDNA or gDNA that came from T cells, B-cell-depleted T cells, or PBMCs.

Repertoires were generated with immunoSEQ multiplex PCR, while TCRdb's copy carries only in-frame clones and drops some. The sample has more than 110,000 clones; roughly 80% are singletons. Germline V gene lookup returns CDR1 GTSNPN and CDR2 SVGIG (reference sequence). The CDR3 contains 13 residues. The V and J ends lost 1 base and 7 bases respectively, with 11 bases between them. This clone was counted between two and nine times. Sequencing was carried out using peripheral blood. This clonotype originated in a woman at least 80 years old in a cohort sampled during active or convalescent COVID-19. The chain employs TRBV30 and TRBJ1-5; perhaps TRBD1 as D (5 bases). CDR3 DNA: TGTGCCTGGAGTGACAGGTTCGAACAGCCCCAGCATTTT. Translating gives CAWSDRFEQPQHF.